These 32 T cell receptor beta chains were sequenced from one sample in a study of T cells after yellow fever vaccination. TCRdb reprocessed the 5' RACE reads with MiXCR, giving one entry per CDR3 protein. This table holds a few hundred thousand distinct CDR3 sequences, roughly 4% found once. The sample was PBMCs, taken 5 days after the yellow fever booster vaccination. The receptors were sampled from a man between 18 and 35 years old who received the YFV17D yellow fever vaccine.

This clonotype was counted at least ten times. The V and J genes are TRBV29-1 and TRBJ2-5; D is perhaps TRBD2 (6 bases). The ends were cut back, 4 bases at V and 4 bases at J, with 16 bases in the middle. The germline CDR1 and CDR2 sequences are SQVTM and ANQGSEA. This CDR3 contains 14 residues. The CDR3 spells CSVGSGEARETQYF. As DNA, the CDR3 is TGCAGCGTTGGAAGTGGGGAGGCGCGAGAGACCCAGTACTTC. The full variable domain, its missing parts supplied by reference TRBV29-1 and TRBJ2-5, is SAVISQKPSRDICQRGTSLTIQCQVDSQVTMMFWYRQQPGQSLTLIATANQGSEATYESGFVIDKFPISRPNLTFSTLTVSNMSPEDSSIYLCSVGSGEARETQYFGPGTRLLVL.

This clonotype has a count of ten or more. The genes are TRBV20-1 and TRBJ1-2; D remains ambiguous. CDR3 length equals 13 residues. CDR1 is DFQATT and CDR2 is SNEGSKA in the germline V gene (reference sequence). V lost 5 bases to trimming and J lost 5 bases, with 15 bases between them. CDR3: CSAARAESYGYTF. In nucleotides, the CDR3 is TGCAGTGCTGCCCGGGCAGAATCATATGGCTACACCTTC.

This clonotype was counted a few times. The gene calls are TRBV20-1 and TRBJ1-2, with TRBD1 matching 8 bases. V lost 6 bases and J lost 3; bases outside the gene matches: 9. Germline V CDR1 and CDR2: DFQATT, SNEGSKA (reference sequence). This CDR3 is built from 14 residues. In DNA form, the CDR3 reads TGCAGTGCAGGACAGGGCTTTCTGGACTATGGCTACACCTTC. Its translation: CSAGQGFLDYGYTF.

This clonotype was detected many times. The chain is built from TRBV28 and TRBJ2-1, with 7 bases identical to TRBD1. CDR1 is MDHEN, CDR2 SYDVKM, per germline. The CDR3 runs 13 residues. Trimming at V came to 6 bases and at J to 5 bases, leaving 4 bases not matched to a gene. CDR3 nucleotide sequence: TGTGCCAGCAGATCTACAGGGGACAATGAGCAGTTCTTC. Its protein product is CASRSTGDNEQFF.

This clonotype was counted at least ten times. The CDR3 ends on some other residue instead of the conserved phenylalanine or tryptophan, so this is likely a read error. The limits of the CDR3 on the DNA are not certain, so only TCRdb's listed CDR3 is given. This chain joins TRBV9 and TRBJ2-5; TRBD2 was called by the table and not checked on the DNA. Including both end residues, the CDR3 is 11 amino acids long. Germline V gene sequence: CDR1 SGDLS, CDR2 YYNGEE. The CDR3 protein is CASSTRVASFL.

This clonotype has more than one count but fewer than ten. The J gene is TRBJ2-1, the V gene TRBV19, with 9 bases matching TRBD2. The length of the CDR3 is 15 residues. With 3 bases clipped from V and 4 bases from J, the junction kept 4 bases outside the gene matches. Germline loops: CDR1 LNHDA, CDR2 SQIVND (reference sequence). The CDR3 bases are TGTGCCAGTAGTATCGGAGCGGGGGGTTACAATGAGCAGTTCTTC. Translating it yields CASSIGAGGYNEQFF. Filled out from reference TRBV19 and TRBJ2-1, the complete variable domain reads DGGITQSPKYLFRKEGQNVTLSCEQNLNHDAMYWYRQDPGQGLRLIYYSQIVNDFQKGDIAEGYSVSREKKESFPLTVTSAQKNPTAFYLCASSIGAGGYNEQFFGPGTRLTVL.

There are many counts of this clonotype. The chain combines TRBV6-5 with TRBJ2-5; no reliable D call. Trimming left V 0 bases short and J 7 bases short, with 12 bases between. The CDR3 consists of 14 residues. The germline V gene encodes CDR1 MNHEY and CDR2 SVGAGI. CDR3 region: CASSYSILGRTQYF. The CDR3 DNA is TGTGCCAGCAGTTACTCGATTCTTGGGCGGACCCAGTACTTC.

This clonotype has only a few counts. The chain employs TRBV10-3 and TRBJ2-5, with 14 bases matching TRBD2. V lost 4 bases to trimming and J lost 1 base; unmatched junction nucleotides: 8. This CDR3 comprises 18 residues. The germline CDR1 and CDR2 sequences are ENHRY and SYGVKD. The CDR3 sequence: CAISGDGTSGGSQETQYF. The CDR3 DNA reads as TGTGCCATCAGTGGCGACGGGACTAGCGGGGGATCCCAAGAGACCCAGTACTTC.

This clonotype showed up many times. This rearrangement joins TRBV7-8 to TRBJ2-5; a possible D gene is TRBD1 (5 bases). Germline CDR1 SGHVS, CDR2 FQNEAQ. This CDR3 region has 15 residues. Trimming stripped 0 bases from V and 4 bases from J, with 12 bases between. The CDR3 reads CASSLAQGHPETQYF. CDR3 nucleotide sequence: TGTGCCAGCAGCTTAGCTCAGGGCCATCCAGAGACCCAGTACTTC.

In DNA form, the CDR3 reads TGTGCCAGCAGTGGCCTTAGGGGGGACAGGTCGTTCGTCCTGACTTTC. Its translation: CASSGLRGDRSFVLTF. The chain couples TRBV6-2 or TRBV6-3 to TRBJ2-6; 8 nucleotides line up with TRBD1. This CDR3 is 16 amino acids long. The V gene end was trimmed by 5 bases and the J gene end by 12 bases; junction bases not matched to a gene: 15. Germline V gene sequence: CDR1 MNHEY, CDR2 SVGEGT.

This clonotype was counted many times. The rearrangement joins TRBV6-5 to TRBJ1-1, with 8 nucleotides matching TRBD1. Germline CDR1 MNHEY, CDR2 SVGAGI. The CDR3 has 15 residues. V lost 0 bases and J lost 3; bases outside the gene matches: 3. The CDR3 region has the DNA TGTGCCAGCAGTTACTCGGCAGGGGGCTACACTGAAGCTTTCTTT. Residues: CASSYSAGGYTEAFF.

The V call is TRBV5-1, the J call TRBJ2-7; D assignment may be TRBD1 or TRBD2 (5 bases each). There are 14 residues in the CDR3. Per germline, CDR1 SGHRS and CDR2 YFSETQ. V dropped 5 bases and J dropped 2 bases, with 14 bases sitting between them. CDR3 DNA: TGCGCCAGCAGTCCGACACCGGGGCCCTACGAGCAGTACTTC. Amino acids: CASSPTPGPYEQYF.

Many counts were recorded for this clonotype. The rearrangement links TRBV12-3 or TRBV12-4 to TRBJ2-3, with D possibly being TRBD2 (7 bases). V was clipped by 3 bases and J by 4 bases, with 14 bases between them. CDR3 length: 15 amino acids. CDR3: CASSFAGGGSDTQYF. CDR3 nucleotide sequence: TGTGCCAGCAGTTTCGCTGGCGGGGGCTCAGATACGCAGTATTTT.

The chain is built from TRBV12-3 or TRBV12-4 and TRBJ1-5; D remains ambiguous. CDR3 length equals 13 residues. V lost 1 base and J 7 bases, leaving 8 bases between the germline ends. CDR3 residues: CASSLGGPQPQHF. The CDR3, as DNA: TGTGCCAGCAGTTTAGGAGGGCCGCAGCCCCAGCATTTT.

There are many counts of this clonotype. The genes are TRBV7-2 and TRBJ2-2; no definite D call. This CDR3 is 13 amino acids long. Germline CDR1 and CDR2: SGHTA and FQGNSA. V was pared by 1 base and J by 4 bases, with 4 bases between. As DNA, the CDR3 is TGTGCCAGCAGCTTAGTACGCACCGGGGAGCTGTTTTTT. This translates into CASSLVRTGELFF.

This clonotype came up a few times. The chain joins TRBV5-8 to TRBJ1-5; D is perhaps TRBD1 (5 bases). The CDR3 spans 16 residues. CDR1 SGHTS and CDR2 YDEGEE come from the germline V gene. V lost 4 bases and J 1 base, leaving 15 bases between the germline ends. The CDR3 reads CASSLAWGLSNQPQHF. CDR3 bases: TGTGCCAGCAGCCTGGCGTGGGGGTTGAGCAATCAGCCCCAGCATTTT.

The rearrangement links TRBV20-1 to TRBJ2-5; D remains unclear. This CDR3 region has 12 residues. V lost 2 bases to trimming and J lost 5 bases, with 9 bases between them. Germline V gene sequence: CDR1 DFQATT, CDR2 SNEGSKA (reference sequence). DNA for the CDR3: TGCAGTGCTAGAACTGGGATTGAGACCCAGTACTTC. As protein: CSARTGIETQYF.

CDR3 sequence (DNA): TGTGCCAGCAGCTTAGTAGGGGTCCAAGTCTACGAGCAGTACTTC. Protein: CASSLVGVQVYEQYF. This chain joins TRBV7-9 and TRBJ2-7, with D perhaps TRBD1 (5 bases). The CDR3 length is 15 residues. Trimming shortened V by 1 base and J by 3 bases, and 13 bases separated the two germline ends. From germline, CDR1 is SEHNR and CDR2 FQNEAQ (reference sequence).

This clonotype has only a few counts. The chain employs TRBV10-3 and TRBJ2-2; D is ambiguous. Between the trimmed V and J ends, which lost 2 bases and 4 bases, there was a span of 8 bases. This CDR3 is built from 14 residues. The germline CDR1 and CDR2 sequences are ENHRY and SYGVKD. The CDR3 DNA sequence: TGTGCCATCAGTGAGCGCCAGTCCACCGGGGAGCTGTTTTTT. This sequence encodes CAISERQSTGELFF.

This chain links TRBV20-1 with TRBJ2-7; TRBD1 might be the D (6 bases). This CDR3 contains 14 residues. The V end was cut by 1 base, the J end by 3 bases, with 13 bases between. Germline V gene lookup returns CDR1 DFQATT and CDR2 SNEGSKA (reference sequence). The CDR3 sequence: CSARGGQFFYEQYF. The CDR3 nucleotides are TGCAGTGCTAGAGGAGGACAGTTCTTCTACGAGCAGTACTTC.

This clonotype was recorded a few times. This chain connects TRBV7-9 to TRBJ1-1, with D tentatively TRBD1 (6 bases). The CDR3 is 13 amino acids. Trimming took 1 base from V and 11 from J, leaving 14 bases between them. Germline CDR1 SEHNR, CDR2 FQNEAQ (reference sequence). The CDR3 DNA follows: TGTGCCAGCAGCTTAGAGGGCCGGGGGGCGGCTTTCTTT. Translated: CASSLEGRGAAFF.

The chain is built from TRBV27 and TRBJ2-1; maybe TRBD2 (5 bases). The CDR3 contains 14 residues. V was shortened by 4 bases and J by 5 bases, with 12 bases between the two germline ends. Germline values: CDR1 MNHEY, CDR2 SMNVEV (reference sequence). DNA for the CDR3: TGTGCCAGCAGTTGGCTCTCGAGGGACAATGAGCAGTTCTTC. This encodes CASSWLSRDNEQFF.

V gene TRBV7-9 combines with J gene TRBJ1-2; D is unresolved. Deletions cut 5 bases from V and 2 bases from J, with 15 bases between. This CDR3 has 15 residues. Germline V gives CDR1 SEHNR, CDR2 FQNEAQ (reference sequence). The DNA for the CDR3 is TGTGCCAGCAGCCCATCAGAACCACTCAACTATGGCTACACCTTC. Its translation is CASSPSEPLNYGYTF.

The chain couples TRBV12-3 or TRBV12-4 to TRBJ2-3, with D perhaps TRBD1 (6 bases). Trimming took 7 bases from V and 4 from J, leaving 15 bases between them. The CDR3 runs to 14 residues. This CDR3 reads CASTPQDSSDTQYF. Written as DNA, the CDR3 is TGTGCCAGCACTCCCCAGGACAGCTCAGATACGCAGTATTTT.

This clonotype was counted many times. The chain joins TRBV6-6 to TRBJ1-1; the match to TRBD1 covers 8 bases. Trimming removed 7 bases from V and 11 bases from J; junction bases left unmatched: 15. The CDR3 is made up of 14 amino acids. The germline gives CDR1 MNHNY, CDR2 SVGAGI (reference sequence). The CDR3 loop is CASNDRGASLIAFF. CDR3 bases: TGTGCCAGCAACGACAGGGGCGCTTCCCTAATCGCTTTCTTT.

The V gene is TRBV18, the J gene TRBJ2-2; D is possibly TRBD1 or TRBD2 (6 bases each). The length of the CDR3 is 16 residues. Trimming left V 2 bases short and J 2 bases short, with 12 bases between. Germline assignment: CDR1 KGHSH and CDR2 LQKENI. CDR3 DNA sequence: TGTGCCAGCTCACCATTTGACGGGGGCAACACCGGGGAGCTGTTTTTT. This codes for CASSPFDGGNTGELFF.

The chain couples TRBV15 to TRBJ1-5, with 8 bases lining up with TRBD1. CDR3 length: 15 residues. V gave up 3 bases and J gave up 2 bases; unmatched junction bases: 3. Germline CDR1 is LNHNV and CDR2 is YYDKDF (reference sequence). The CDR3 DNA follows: TGTGCCACCAGCAGGGAACAGGGGGGCAATCAGCCCCAGCATTTT. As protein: CATSREQGGNQPQHF. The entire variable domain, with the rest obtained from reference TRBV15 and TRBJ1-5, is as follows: DAMVIQNPRYQVTQFGKPVTLSCSQTLNHNVMYWYQQKSSQAPKLLFHYYDKDFNNEADTPDNFQSRRPNTSFCFLDIRSPGLGDTAMYLCATSREQGGNQPQHFGDGTRLSIL.

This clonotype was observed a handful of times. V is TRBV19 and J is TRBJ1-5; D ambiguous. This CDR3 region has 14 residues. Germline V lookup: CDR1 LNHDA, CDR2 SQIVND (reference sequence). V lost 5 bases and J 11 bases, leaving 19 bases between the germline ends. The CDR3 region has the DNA TGTGCCAGTAGTCCGAGGGAGCGCTTATTGTCCCAGCATTTT. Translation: CASSPRERLLSQHF.

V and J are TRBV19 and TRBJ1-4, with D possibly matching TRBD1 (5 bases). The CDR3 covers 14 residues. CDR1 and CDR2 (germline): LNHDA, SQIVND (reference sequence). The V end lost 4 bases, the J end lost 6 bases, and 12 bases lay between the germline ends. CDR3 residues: CASSSQGGYEKLFF. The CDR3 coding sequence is TGTGCCAGTAGTAGCCAGGGAGGGTATGAAAAACTGTTTTTT. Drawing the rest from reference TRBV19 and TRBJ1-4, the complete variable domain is DGGITQSPKYLFRKEGQNVTLSCEQNLNHDAMYWYRQDPGQGLRLIYYSQIVNDFQKGDIAEGYSVSREKKESFPLTVTSAQKNPTAFYLCASSSQGGYEKLFFGSGTQLSVL.

The CDR3: CASSFSGYPTDTQYF. The DNA of the CDR3 is TGCGCCAGCAGCTTTAGCGGCTATCCCACAGATACGCAGTATTTT. The chain joins TRBV5-1 to TRBJ2-3, with D perhaps matching TRBD2 (6 bases). Per the germline V gene, CDR1 is SGHRS and CDR2 is YFSETQ. The CDR3 runs 15 residues. The germline V and J ends were trimmed by 2 bases and 2 bases, with 12 bases remaining between them.

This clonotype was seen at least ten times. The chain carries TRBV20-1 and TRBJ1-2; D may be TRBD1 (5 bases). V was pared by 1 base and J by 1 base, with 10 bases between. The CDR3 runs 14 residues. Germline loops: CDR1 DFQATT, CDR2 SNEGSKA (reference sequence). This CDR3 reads CSARGGRHNYGYTF. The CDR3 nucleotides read TGCAGTGCTAGAGGGGGCAGGCATAACTATGGCTACACCTTC.

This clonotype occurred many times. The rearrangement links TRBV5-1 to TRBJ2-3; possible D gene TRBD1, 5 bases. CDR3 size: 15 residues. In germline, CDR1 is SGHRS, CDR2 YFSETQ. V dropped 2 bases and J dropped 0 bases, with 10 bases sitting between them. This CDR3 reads CASSLRPGSTDTQYF. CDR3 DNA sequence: TGCGCCAGCAGCTTAAGGCCAGGGAGCACAGATACGCAGTATTTT.